The rows below give T cell receptor beta chains drawn from one sample of a study of cytomegalovirus exposure and HLA in healthy donors. Method: immunoSEQ multiplex PCR; TCRdb's copy keeps in-frame clones and lacks some. The profile shows 120,000 to 150,000 clones, roughly nine tenths of them singletons. The sequenced sample consisted of PBMCs. These receptors all come from a young woman in good health and CMV-seropositive. Both conserved end residues are part of each CDR3. Fields, in order: V gene, clone size, D gene, J gene, CDR3 protein, CDR3 DNA. The D gene is left open where the match is weak. The size entry is marked missing in some rows and otherwise reads once, few, many or a size class.

v_call: TRBV7-2; clone_size: -; d_call: -; j_call: TRBJ2-7; cdr3_aa: CASSLADSGYEQYF; cdr3_nt: TGTGCCAGCAGCTTGGCGGACAGCGGCTACGAGCAGTACTTC
v_call: TRBV11-3; clone_size: -; d_call: -; j_call: TRBJ2-6; cdr3_aa: CASSLDYGANVLTF; cdr3_nt: TGTGCCAGCAGCTTAGACTATGGGGCCAACGTCCTGACTTTC
v_call: TRBV2; clone_size: -; d_call: -; j_call: TRBJ1-5; cdr3_aa: CASSDWAEINQPQHF; cdr3_nt: TGTGCCAGCAGTGATTGGGCAGAAATAAATCAGCCCCAGCATTTT
v_call: TRBV4-1; clone_size: -; d_call: TRBD2; j_call: TRBJ2-5; cdr3_aa: CASSHQAGVGETQYF; cdr3_nt: TGCGCCAGCAGCCACCAAGCGGGAGTAGGGGAGACCCAGTACTTC
v_call: TRBV9; clone_size: -; d_call: TRBD1; j_call: TRBJ2-3; cdr3_aa: CASSPRTGGGTDTQYF; cdr3_nt: TGTGCCAGCAGCCCCCGGACAGGGGGCGGCACAGATACGCAGTATTTT
v_call: TRBV5-1; clone_size: -; d_call: -; j_call: TRBJ2-1; cdr3_aa: CASSLGSVPGFGGNEQFF; cdr3_nt: TGCGCCAGCAGCTTGGGGTCGGTCCCGGGTTTCGGGGGCAATGAGCAGTTCTTC
v_call: TRBV5-1; clone_size: -; d_call: -; j_call: TRBJ2-5; cdr3_aa: CASTLGGGGETQYF; cdr3_nt: TGCGCCAGCACTCTGGGAGGGGGGGGAGAGACCCAGTACTTC
v_call: TRBV7-8; clone_size: -; d_call: -; j_call: TRBJ1-1; cdr3_aa: CASSLTGGALNTEAFF; cdr3_nt: TGTGCCAGCAGCTTAACCGGCGGGGCCCTGAACACTGAAGCTTTCTTT
v_call: TRBV4-2; clone_size: medium-sized; d_call: TRBD2; j_call: TRBJ2-7; cdr3_aa: CASSQGAGDSYEQYF; cdr3_nt: TGTGCCAGCAGCCAAGGAGCGGGAGACTCCTACGAGCAGTACTTC
v_call: TRBV5-1; clone_size: -; d_call: -; j_call: TRBJ2-7; cdr3_aa: CASSLGEGEQYF; cdr3_nt: TGCGCCAGCAGCTTGGGAGAGGGCGAGCAGTACTTC
v_call: TRBV29-1; clone_size: -; d_call: -; j_call: TRBJ2-4; cdr3_aa: CSVERLAKNIQYF; cdr3_nt: TGCAGCGTTGAAAGACTAGCCAAAAACATTCAGTACTTC
v_call: TRBV9; clone_size: -; d_call: -; j_call: TRBJ2-1; cdr3_aa: CASSVGEVEEQFF; cdr3_nt: TGTGCCAGCAGCGTAGGGGAGGTGGAGGAGCAGTTCTTC